Listed below are T cell receptor beta chains from one sample, sequenced in a study of control samples from healthy donors and cancer patients. Measured with immunoSEQ multiplex PCR; TCRdb has only the in-frame clones, and not every one. Among roughly 150,000 clones listed, nearly 95% were seen once. The sequenced sample was blood. These receptors were collected from a man in his fifties or sixties in good health. The CDR3 runs from the conserved cysteine through the conserved F or W. The order of the fields is V gene, J gene, D gene, clone size, CDR3 protein, CDR3 DNA. A D gene is named only where the DNA matches it firmly. The size of a clone is reported for some rows only, either as once, few or many, or as a class for expanded clones.

TRBV28	TRBJ1-4	TRBD1	-	CASSQQGTNEKLFF	TGTGCCAGCAGTCAACAGGGGACTAATGAAAAACTGTTTTTT
TRBV6-6	TRBJ1-1	-	-	CASQGNDVEAFF	TGTGCCAGCCAGGGTAATGATGTTGAAGCTTTCTTT
TRBV9	TRBJ1-4	-	-	CASSVDVGKNGEKLFF	TGTGCCAGCAGCGTAGACGTGGGGAAGAATGGTGAAAAACTGTTTTTT
TRBV14	TRBJ1-2	-	-	CASSINGPYGYTF	TGTGCCAGCAGCATCAACGGGCCGTATGGCTACACCTTC
TRBV28	TRBJ1-3	-	-	CASSSDSFSGNTIYF	TGTGCCAGCAGTTCGGACAGCTTCTCTGGAAACACCATATATTTT
TRBV19	TRBJ1-2	-	-	CASSTERTPRGYGYTF	TGTGCCAGTAGTACGGAAAGGACTCCCCGGGGCTATGGCTACACCTTC
TRBV29-1	TRBJ1-2	-	-	CSVSGTANYGYTF	TGCAGCGTCTCCGGGACGGCTAACTATGGCTACACCTTC
TRBV18	TRBJ1-5	TRBD1	once	CASSPGQGGQPQHF	TGTGCCAGCTCACCTGGACAGGGAGGACAGCCCCAGCATTTT
TRBV5-1	TRBJ2-7	TRBD2	-	CASSAGTSGSYEQYF	TGCGCCAGCAGCGCAGGGACTAGCGGCTCCTACGAGCAGTACTTC
TRBV6-4	TRBJ2-1	TRBD1	-	CASSDSDRGDLNEQFF	TGTGCCAGCAGTGACTCGGACAGGGGGGATCTGAATGAGCAGTTCTTC
TRBV4-1	TRBJ2-7	-	-	CASSPGAYEQYF	TGCGCCAGCAGCCCTGGAGCCTACGAGCAGTACTTC
TRBV4-1	TRBJ1-3	-	-	CASSQDEGVANTIYF	TGCGCCAGCAGCCAAGACGAGGGGGTCGCAAACACCATATATTTT
TRBV20-1	TRBJ1-1	-	-	CSASPMVNTEAFF	TGCAGTGCTAGTCCTATGGTGAACACTGAAGCTTTCTTT
TRBV28	TRBJ2-5	TRBD2	-	CASWTSGQETQYF	TGTGCCAGCTGGACTAGTGGCCAAGAGACCCAGTACTTC
TRBV6-5	TRBJ2-7	TRBD1	few	CASAPDRRSYEQYF	TGTGCCAGCGCCCCGGACAGGAGGTCCTACGAGCAGTACTTC
TRBV30	TRBJ2-5	-	-	CAWSFVSETQYF	TGTGCCTGGAGTTTCGTGTCAGAGACCCAGTACTTC
TRBV5-6	TRBJ2-7	TRBD1	-	CASSRRGTGGYEQYF	TGTGCCAGCAGTCGCAGAGGGACAGGGGGCTACGAGCAGTACTTC